The sample holds many counts of the clone carrying this TCR beta chain. The sample originates from a study of CD8 T cells in ankylosing spondylitis. With 4 bases clipped from V and 2 bases from J, the junction kept 2 bases outside the gene matches. The germline CDR1 and CDR2 sequences are DFQATT and SNEGSKA (reference sequence). The CDR3 is 12 amino acids. Quantitative 5'-RACE with molecular barcodes generated TCR beta libraries. TCRdb passed the 5' RACE reads through MiXCR, listing each CDR3 protein once. Of some 240,000 distinct CDR3 sequences in the sample, approximately 9% are singletons; the top ten hold approximately 6.3%.

The origin of this receptor is a male donor with ankylosing spondylitis or in good health (not recorded which). Source material: blood, either unsorted or a sorted T cell fraction (not recorded which). The chain has TRBV20-1 and TRBJ2-7; 7 bases fit TRBD2. The CDR3 sequence: CSANREAYEQYF. The CDR3 region has the DNA TGCAGTGCTAACCGGGAGGCCTACGAGCAGTACTTC.